The 30 T cell receptor beta chains below come from one sample, sequenced in a study of immune evolution from preneoplasia to lung adenocarcinoma (dated by TCRdb to 2020 to 2022). The library was produced with the immunoSEQ multiplex PCR assay. In its TCRdb copy, this immuneACCESS table keeps in-frame sequences only and misses some clones. Where compared with another copy, unresolved V genes explain less than half of these, and the others have no known cause. This sample lists just under 10,000 clones; over 60% were detected once. Together, the top ten hold around 5% of the sample. The sample consisted of FFPE minimally invasive lung adenocarcinoma tissue. The label giving this sample's cell subset or site can be read as: micro-invasive lung adenocarcinoma (MIA). Receptors were obtained from a person aged 65 to 79 with lung adenocarcinoma. Some clones in this sample may be carry-over from other donors' samples.

The chain links TRBV28 to TRBJ2-3; D possibly corresponds to TRBD1 (5 bases). V dropped 5 bases and J dropped 4 bases, with 7 bases sitting between them. CDR1 is MDHEN, CDR2 SYDVKM, per germline. This CDR3 spans 12 amino acids. The DNA for the CDR3 is TGTGCCAGCAGTGAAGGGGCAGATACGCAGTATTTT. It yields the protein CASSEGADTQYF.

V and J are TRBV18 and TRBJ2-7; 11 nucleotides align to TRBD2. Trimming at V came to 4 bases and at J to 5 bases, leaving 4 bases not matched to a gene. CDR1 KGHSH and CDR2 LQKENI come from the germline V gene. The CDR3 length is 14 residues. CDR3 residues: CASSQLAGADEQYF. The CDR3 DNA follows: TGTGCCAGCTCACAACTAGCGGGAGCTGACGAGCAGTACTTC. The variable domain in full, completed from reference TRBV18 and TRBJ2-7, reads NAGVMQNPRHLVRRRGQEARLRCSPMKGHSHVYWYRQLPEEGLKFMVYLQKENIIDESGMPKERFSAEFPKEGPSILRIQQVVRGDSAAYFCASSQLAGADEQYFGPGTRLTVT.

CDR3 loop: CASSFVSGETQYF. CDR3 coding DNA: TGCGCCAGCAGCTTTGTTTCGGGGGAGACCCAGTACTTC. The chain links TRBV5-1 to TRBJ2-5; D is perhaps TRBD2 (5 bases). Trimming cost V 2 bases and J 5 bases, with 10 bases left between them. Germline V gives CDR1 SGHRS, CDR2 YFSETQ. CDR3 length: 13 residues.

This clone was observed once. This chain uses TRBV29-1 with TRBJ2-5; 10 bases are a match to TRBD2. There are 15 residues in the CDR3. Germline trimming cut 4 bases from V and 1 base from J; bases unmatched to any gene: 6. CDR1 is SQVTM and CDR2 is ANQGSEA in the germline V gene. CDR3 region: CSVGGAGGPQETQYF. The CDR3 DNA reads TGCAGCGTTGGCGGAGCGGGAGGGCCCCAAGAGACCCAGTACTTC.

This clone is a singleton in its sample. The chain joins TRBV28 to TRBJ1-6; D is perhaps TRBD1 (5 bases). Germline CDR1 and CDR2: MDHEN and SYDVKM. The CDR3 is 15 amino acids. V dropped 3 bases and J dropped 5 bases, with 11 bases sitting between them. This CDR3 is CASSLPGRHNSPLHF. The CDR3 region has the DNA TGTGCCAGCAGTTTGCCAGGGAGGCATAATTCACCCCTCCACTTT.

The CDR3 region has the DNA TGTGCCAGCAGTACAATAGGGGGGGAGGCTTACACTGAAGCTTTCTTT. Its translation is CASSTIGGEAYTEAFF. The V call is TRBV28, the J call TRBJ1-1; possibly TRBD1 for D (6 bases). CDR3 length: 16 amino acids. Germline CDR1 and CDR2: MDHEN and SYDVKM. The germline V and J ends were trimmed by 5 bases and 3 bases, with 19 bases remaining between them.

The V and J genes are TRBV28 and TRBJ2-7; D not certain. Germline CDR1 is MDHEN and CDR2 is SYDVKM. This CDR3 has 11 residues. Trimming removed 5 bases from V and 2 bases from J, with 4 bases in between. CDR3 protein: CASSLTYEQYF. The CDR3 bases are TGTGCCAGCAGTCTGACCTACGAGCAGTACTTC. Looking up the rest from reference TRBV28 and TRBJ2-7 gives the full variable domain: DVKVTQSSRYLVKRTGEKVFLECVQDMDHENMFWYRQDPGLGLRLIYFSYDVKMKEKGDIPEGYSVSREKKERFSLILESASTNQTSMYLCASSLTYEQYFGPGTRLTVT.

Of note for this clone: The germline gene is not matched at one end of the junction; a read error may be the cause. The chain uses TRBV28 and TRBJ1-6; the match to TRBD1 covers 8 bases. CDR1 and CDR2 from the germline V gene are MDHEN and SYDVKM. The CDR3 is 14 residues long. The CDR3 here is CASRDRARNSSLHF. The CDR3 bases are TGTGCCAGCAGGGACAGGGCCAGGAATTCATCCCTCCACTTT.

The J gene is TRBJ2-1, the V gene TRBV6-1; maybe TRBD1 (5 bases). This CDR3 is 12 amino acids long. Germline CDR1 and CDR2: MNHNS and SASEGT. The V and J ends lost 6 bases and 8 bases respectively, with 11 bases between them. The CDR3 is CASRGSRDEQFF. CDR3 coding DNA: TGTGCCAGCAGAGGTAGCAGGGATGAGCAGTTCTTC.

V usage is TRBV27 and J usage is TRBJ1-4, with D possibly matching TRBD1 (5 bases). V was cut by 6 bases and J by 5 bases, with 16 bases left in between. The CDR3 runs to 15 residues. Per germline, CDR1 MNHEY and CDR2 SMNVEV (reference sequence). CDR3 loop: CASRGLSDNNEKLFF. DNA for the CDR3: TGTGCCAGCAGGGGGCTGTCCGACAACAATGAAAAACTGTTTTTT.

In this sample, this clone turned up once. This rearrangement joins TRBV5-4 to TRBJ1-3; no clear D gene. Between the trimmed V and J ends, which lost 0 bases and 8 bases, there was a span of 9 bases. The CDR3 has 13 amino acids. Germline V gene sequence: CDR1 SGHNT, CDR2 YYREEE (reference sequence). CDR3 sequence: CASSLEIGYTIYF. The CDR3 DNA sequence: TGTGCCAGCAGCTTGGAAATCGGGTACACCATATATTTT.

This chain joins TRBV9 and TRBJ2-7, with D possibly TRBD1 on 5 matching bases. The germline CDR1 and CDR2 sequences are SGDLS and YYNGEE. The CDR3 has 14 amino acids. V was cut by 0 bases and J by 1 base, with 8 bases left in between. The CDR3 DNA follows: TGTGCCAGCAGCGTAGAGGGGTTGTCCTACGAGCAGTACTTC. Its protein product is CASSVEGLSYEQYF.

This rearrangement joins TRBV30 to TRBJ2-1, with 8 bases lining up with TRBD2. The V gene's germline CDR1 is GTSNPN and CDR2 SVGIG (reference sequence). The CDR3 spans 11 residues. V lost 1 base to trimming and J lost 15 bases; unmatched junction nucleotides: 5. CDR3 nucleotide sequence: TGTGCCTGGAGTGAGTCAGCGGGAGTGTTCTTC. Translating it yields CAWSESAGVFF. Full variable domain (remainder filled in from reference TRBV30 and TRBJ2-1): SQTIHQWPATLVQPVGSPLSLECTVEGTSNPNLYWYRQAAGRGLQLLFYSVGIGQISSEVPQNLSASRPQDRQFILSSKKLLLSDSGFYLCAWSESAGVFFGPGTRLTVL.

V usage is TRBV29-1 and J usage is TRBJ2-1, with D unresolved. The CDR3 is made up of 15 amino acids. Looked up from germline, CDR1 is SQVTM and CDR2 is ANQGSEA. The germline V and J ends were trimmed by 4 bases and 6 bases, with 19 bases remaining between them. In DNA, the CDR3 is TGCAGCGTTGTGGAAAGGGCCACCGGAATCAATGAGCAGTTCTTC. Its translation is CSVVERATGINEQFF.

This rearrangement joins TRBV6-1 to TRBJ1-2; D unclear. Between the trimmed V and J ends, which lost 7 bases and 5 bases, there was a span of 17 bases. CDR1 MNHNS and CDR2 SASEGT come from the germline V gene. This CDR3 spans 14 amino acids. The CDR3 sequence: CASNPTRPGYGYTF. CDR3 nucleotide sequence: TGTGCCAGCAACCCGACCAGGCCTGGGTATGGCTACACCTTC.

The V gene is TRBV28, the J gene TRBJ1-5; D gene uncertain. V was trimmed by 5 bases and J by 3 bases, leaving 8 bases between them. Germline CDR1 MDHEN, CDR2 SYDVKM. The CDR3 runs 13 residues. Here the CDR3 DNA reads TGTGCCAGCAGTGCAGGTTCCAATCAGCCCCAGCATTTT. This gives the protein CASSAGSNQPQHF.

V is TRBV4-2 and J is TRBJ2-6; 9 nucleotides match TRBD1. Looked up from germline, CDR1 is LGHNA and CDR2 is YNFKEQ. The trim removed 1 base at V and 1 base at J, leaving 2 bases unmatched. The CDR3 is 17 residues long. The CDR3: CASSQVGQGSGANVLTF. CDR3 bases: TGTGCCAGCAGCCAAGTAGGACAGGGGTCTGGGGCCAACGTCCTGACTTTC.

This clone was counted only a few times. This chain joins TRBV19 and TRBJ2-7, with D possibly matching TRBD1 (6 bases). There are 13 residues in the CDR3. Between the trimmed V and J ends, which lost 4 bases and 6 bases, there was a span of 13 bases. Germline V gene lookup returns CDR1 LNHDA and CDR2 SQIVND (reference sequence). CDR3 sequence: CASSKYQGSEQYF. The CDR3 DNA follows: TGTGCCAGTAGTAAGTACCAGGGGAGCGAGCAGTACTTC.

The CDR3, as DNA: TGCAGCGTTGAAGAAGGGACAGGGGTCACAGATACGCAGTATTTT. It translates to CSVEEGTGVTDTQYF. The rearrangement links TRBV29-1 to TRBJ2-3; TRBD1 aligns across 10 bases. CDR3 length: 15 residues. The ends lost 0 bases at V and 2 bases at J; junction bases unmatched: 2. Germline lookup yields CDR1 SQVTM and CDR2 ANQGSEA.

The V call is TRBV6-5, the J call TRBJ1-3; the match to TRBD1 covers 9 bases. In germline, CDR1 is MNHEY, CDR2 SVGAGI. This CDR3 contains 14 residues. The V gene end was trimmed by 6 bases and the J gene end by 0 bases; junction bases not matched to a gene: 0. The DNA of the CDR3 is TGTGCCAGCAGGACAGGGGGCTCTGGAAACACCATATATTTT. It is translated as CASRTGGSGNTIYF.

This chain joins TRBV30 and TRBJ1-3; tentatively, D is TRBD1 (5 bases). Per the germline V gene, CDR1 is GTSNPN and CDR2 is SVGIG (reference sequence). This CDR3 comprises 16 residues. V was shortened by 2 bases and J by 2 bases, with 16 bases between the two germline ends. CDR3 protein: CAWSTGTFSTGNTIYF. For the CDR3, the DNA is TGTGCCTGGAGTACCGGGACGTTTTCGACTGGAAACACCATATATTTT.

This rearrangement joins TRBV30 to TRBJ1-3; weak D call: TRBD1 (6 bases). Germline-derived CDR1 and CDR2 are GTSNPN and SVGIG (reference sequence). The CDR3 contains 12 residues. The V end lost 4 bases, the J end lost 4 bases, and 8 bases lay between the germline ends. CDR3 region: CAWTGAGNTIYF. In nucleotides, the CDR3 is TGTGCCTGGACAGGGGCCGGAAACACCATATATTTT.

The chain has TRBV19 and TRBJ2-5, with 12 positions matching TRBD2. In germline, CDR1 is LNHDA, CDR2 SQIVND (reference sequence). The length of the CDR3 is 14 residues. Trimming cost V 7 bases and J 5 bases; bases outside gene matches: 5. The CDR3 loop reads CASTRTSGVETQYF. The CDR3 region has the DNA TGTGCCAGTACGCGGACTAGCGGGGTTGAGACCCAGTACTTC.

The chain recombines TRBV7-9 with TRBJ2-7; unclear D gene. The CDR3 is 11 residues long. V was cut by 7 bases and J by 3 bases, with 7 bases left in between. Germline V CDR1 and CDR2: SEHNR, FQNEAQ (reference sequence). This CDR3 is CASTPLYEQYF. For the CDR3, the DNA is TGTGCCAGCACCCCCCTCTACGAGCAGTACTTC.

This clone was counted a few times. The chain couples TRBV30 to TRBJ2-1; possibly TRBD1 or TRBD2 for D (5 bases each). Trimming removed 0 bases at V and 6 bases at J, with 6 bases between. Germline V gene sequence: CDR1 GTSNPN, CDR2 SVGIG (reference sequence). There are 12 residues in the CDR3. This chain's CDR3 is CAWSVRGNEQFF. CDR3 sequence (DNA): TGTGCCTGGAGTGTGAGGGGCAATGAGCAGTTCTTC.

DNA for the CDR3: TGTGCCAGTACCTATAATCAGGGAGGCAATCAGCCCCAGCATTTT. It encodes CASTYNQGGNQPQHF. The gene calls are TRBV19 and TRBJ1-5; D is perhaps TRBD1 (5 bases). The CDR3 consists of 15 residues. Germline V gives CDR1 LNHDA, CDR2 SQIVND (reference sequence). V was pared by 7 bases and J by 2 bases, with 15 bases between.

CDR3 DNA sequence: TGTGCCACCAGGGGAGGGGGGGACAGTCAGCCCCAGCATTTT. It is translated as CATRGGGDSQPQHF. The V call is TRBV6-5, the J call TRBJ1-5; TRBD1 matches 7 bases. Trimming cost V 10 bases and J 6 bases; bases outside gene matches: 12. The CDR3 covers 14 residues. Germline V CDR1 and CDR2: MNHEY, SVGAGI.

V usage is TRBV9 and J usage is TRBJ2-2; no definite D call. The V end was cut by 0 bases, the J end by 11 bases, with 8 bases between. The CDR3 runs to 12 residues. The germline V gene encodes CDR1 SGDLS and CDR2 YYNGEE. Here the CDR3 DNA reads TGTGCCAGCAGCGTAGACGTCGGCGAGCTGTTTTTT. Its protein product is CASSVDVGELFF.

The V call is TRBV28, the J call TRBJ2-3; D is perhaps TRBD1 or TRBD2 (6 bases each). Germline CDR1 MDHEN, CDR2 SYDVKM. Trimming pared 4 bases from V and 6 bases from J, leaving 11 bases between. The CDR3 has 13 amino acids. This chain's CDR3 is CASSSGGRDTQYF. The CDR3, as DNA: TGTGCCAGCAGTTCCGGGGGCAGGGATACGCAGTATTTT.

CDR3 residues: CASSIGLAGISYEQYF. CDR3 sequence (DNA): TGTGCCAGCAGTATAGGACTAGCGGGTATTTCCTACGAGCAGTACTTC. The chain carries TRBV28 and TRBJ2-7, with TRBD2 matching 11 bases. The CDR3 extends over 16 amino acids. Germline CDR1 reads MDHEN; CDR2 reads SYDVKM. The ends lost 5 bases at V and 1 base at J; junction bases unmatched: 7.